These T cell receptor beta chains were read from a single sample in a study of Graves' ophthalmopathy and Graves' hyperthyroidism. TCRdb analysed the multiplex PCR reads with MiXCR anew, one entry per CDR3 protein. Counted here are 350,000 to 400,000 distinct CDR3 sequences, just over 15% occurring once; the ten biggest clones make up about 7%. Sequencing was done on a sample of peripheral blood. These receptor sequences come from a woman aged 18-29 years with stable Graves' hyperthyroidism. The CDR3 runs from the conserved cysteine through the conserved F or W. Fields, in order: clone size, J gene, V gene, D gene, CDR3 protein, CDR3 DNA. The D gene is left open where the match is weak. Clone size is not always given. Where it is, it says once, few, many or a class for expanded clones.

many | TRBJ1-5 | TRBV20-1 | . | CSGTGSDNQPQHF | TGCAGTGGAACAGGGTCTGATAATCAGCCCCAGCATTTT
. | TRBJ2-5 | TRBV9 | TRBD1 | CASSVTPGTGDQETQYF | TGTGCCAGCAGCGTAACCCCCGGGACAGGCGATCAAGAGACCCAGTACTTC
few | TRBJ2-7 | TRBV6-5 | . | CASSYSNYAEQYF | TGTGCCAGCAGTTACTCGAACTACGCCGAGCAGTACTTC
many | TRBJ2-5 | TRBV7-2 | . | CASSLGLFKETQYF | TGTGCCAGCAGCTTAGGACTCTTCAAAGAGACCCAGTACTTC
many | TRBJ1-6 | TRBV25-1 | . | CASSVDFDSPLHF | TGTGCCAGCAGTGTGGACTTCGATTCACCCCTCCACTTT
few | TRBJ1-5 | TRBV29-1 | . | CSVAGGVNQPQHF | TGCAGCGTGGCCGGGGGGGTCAATCAGCCCCAGCATTTT
many | TRBJ1-5 | TRBV5-1 | . | CASRGSPDQPQHF | TGCGCCAGCAGAGGATCCCCGGATCAGCCCCAGCATTTT
. | TRBJ2-6 | TRBV6-1 | . | CASRGSGGVVGANVLTF | TGTGCCAGCAGAGGGTCCGGGGGAGTGGTTGGGGCCAACGTCCTGACTTTC
few | TRBJ2-7 | TRBV20-1 | TRBD2 | CSASGTSSSYEQYF | TGCAGTGCTTCCGGGACTAGCAGCTCCTACGAGCAGTACTTC
many | TRBJ1-6 | TRBV14 | . | CASSQDPVRFSYNSPLHF | TGTGCCAGCAGCCAAGATCCAGTCAGGTTCTCCTATAATTCACCCCTCCACTTT
many | TRBJ1-5 | TRBV11-2 | . | CASSLELVRAGNQPQHF | TGTGCCAGCAGCTTAGAACTGGTTCGGGCGGGCAATCAGCCCCAGCATTTT
many | TRBJ2-2 | TRBV12-3/TRBV12-4 | . | CASSLYGRGLSNTGELFF | TGTGCCAGCAGTTTATATGGGCGAGGCCTATCGAACACCGGGGAGCTGTTTTTT
many | TRBJ2-7 | TRBV2 | TRBD1 | CASNGQGVPPYEQYF | TGTGCCAGCAATGGACAGGGGGTTCCCCCCTACGAGCAGTACTTC
many | TRBJ2-2 | TRBV7-2 | . | CASSLVKSGELFF | TGTGCCAGCAGCCTGGTTAAGTCGGGGGAGCTGTTTTTT
many | TRBJ2-7 | TRBV20-1 | TRBD2 | CSATTTSGGPTYEQYF | TGCAGTGCTACCACGACTAGCGGGGGGCCAACCTACGAGCAGTACTTC
many | TRBJ2-7 | TRBV7-8 | . | CASSPPGNSYEQYF | TGTGCCAGCAGCCCCCCGGGGAACTCCTACGAGCAGTACTTC
. | TRBJ2-7 | TRBV6-1 | TRBD2 | CASSQLSGGGREQYF | TGTGCCAGCAGTCAACTCAGCGGGGGGGGGAGGGAGCAGTACTTC
many | TRBJ1-1 | TRBV6-2/TRBV6-3 | . | CASSYDMALEAFF | TGTGCCAGCAGTTATGATATGGCTCTCGAAGCTTTCTTT
. | TRBJ2-7 | TRBV28 | . | CASSPPAQSYEQYF | TGTGCCAGCAGTCCACCGGCCCAGTCCTACGAGCAGTACTTC
. | TRBJ1-4 | TRBV6-1 | . | CATTRNEKLFF | TGTGCCACTACGCGAAATGAAAAACTGTTTTTT
few | TRBJ2-3 | TRBV7-3 | . | CASSLSRGSDTQYF | TGTGCCAGCAGCTTAAGCCGAGGGTCAGATACGCAGTATTTT
few | TRBJ2-5 | TRBV6-2/TRBV6-3 | TRBD2 | CASSPKRGGPKTQYF | TGTGCCAGCAGTCCTAAGCGGGGGGGTCCCAAGACCCAGTACTTC
many | TRBJ2-6 | TRBV20-1 | TRBD1 | CSARSRTGVLGANVLTF | TGCAGTGCTAGATCAAGGACAGGCGTTCTTGGGGCCAACGTCCTGACTTTC
many | TRBJ2-5 | TRBV12-5 | TRBD2 | CAGSGGAGETQYF | TGTGCTGGATCGGGGGGGGCCGGGGAGACCCAGTACTTC
many | TRBJ2-7 | TRBV7-2 | . | CASSPSAYEQYF | TGTGCCAGCAGCCCGTCGGCCTACGAGCAGTACTTC
many | TRBJ2-5 | TRBV24-1 | TRBD2 | CATSIRTSGVYQETQYF | TGTGCCACCAGTATACGTACTAGCGGGGTGTACCAAGAGACCCAGTACTTC
many | TRBJ1-1 | TRBV19 | . | CASSIRTAMNTEAFF | TGTGCCAGTAGTATTAGGACAGCCATGAACACTGAAGCTTTCTTT
many | TRBJ2-4 | TRBV27 | TRBD1 | CASSRQGSGKNIQYF | TGTGCCAGCAGTAGACAGGGAAGCGGCAAAAACATTCAGTACTTC
many | TRBJ1-5 | TRBV12-3/TRBV12-4 | . | CASSLMNQPQHF | TGTGCCAGCAGTTTAATGAATCAGCCCCAGCATTTT
many | TRBJ1-1 | TRBV12-5 | . | CASGRGQMNTEAFF | TGTGCTAGTGGTCGCGGACAGATGAACACTGAAGCTTTCTTT
many | TRBJ2-7 | TRBV7-9 | . | CASSFPGGDEQYF | TGTGCCAGCAGCTTCCCCGGAGGGGACGAGCAGTACTTC
many | TRBJ1-2 | TRBV15 | . | CATSRDGQGSIYGYTF | TGTGCCACCAGCAGAGATGGGCAGGGGAGTATCTATGGCTACACCTTC
many | TRBJ1-6 | TRBV3-1 | . | CASSQVDAHNSPLHF | TGTGCCAGCAGCCAAGTCGACGCACATAATTCACCCCTCCACTTT